These T cell receptor beta chains were read from a single sample in a study of T-cell reconstitution after alpha-beta-depleted transplantation in children. TCRdb redid the calling of the PCR reads with MiXCR, one entry per CDR3 protein. Among about 460,000 distinct CDR3 sequences listed, about 10% were seen once. This specimen consisted of PBMCs, obtained before TCRalphabeta/CD19-depleted stem cell transplant. Receptor source: a child aged 2-15 years with inherited bone marrow failure, due to receive a stem cell transplant. CDR3s include the opening cysteine and the closing phenylalanine or tryptophan. Each record gives: J gene, D gene, V gene, clone size, CDR3 DNA, CDR3 protein. The D gene is left open where the match is weak. Clone size, where shown, is once, few, many, or a class for clones that have expanded.

>TRBJ1-1|.|TRBV6-1|.
TGTGCCAGCACCATACTAACGAACACTGAAGCTTTCTTT
CASTILTNTEAFF
>TRBJ2-2|TRBD2|TRBV20-1|many
TGCAGTGCTCCAATCGGACTAGCGGGCTACACCGGGGAGCTGTTTTTT
CSAPIGLAGYTGELFF
>TRBJ1-2|.|TRBV28|many
TGTGCCAGCAGTTTAGGGGCCCTCGGATACACCTTC
CASSLGALGYTF
>TRBJ2-2|TRBD1|TRBV4-2|many
TGTGCCAGCCTAGGGGAACAGGGGTACACCGGGGAGCTGTTTTTT
CASLGEQGYTGELFF
>TRBJ2-3|.|TRBV21-1|many
TGTGCCAGCAGCGGGCTCCGGAGGGGCACAGATACGCAGTATTTT
CASSGLRRGTDTQYF
>TRBJ2-7|TRBD1|TRBV28|many
TGTGCCAGCAGTTCGTACGGACAGGGGGCGAAGGACGAGCAGTACTTC
CASSSYGQGAKDEQYF
>TRBJ2-1|TRBD2|TRBV20-1|few
TGCAGTGCTAGAGTCGGGTCGGGAGGACCCTCCTACAATGAGCAGTTCTTC
CSARVGSGGPSYNEQFF
>TRBJ2-1|.|TRBV3-1|few
TGTGCCAGCAGCCCCGGCGGAAGCGGATACAATGAGCAGTTCTTC
CASSPGGSGYNEQFF
>TRBJ1-5|TRBD1|TRBV6-4|many
TGTGCCAGCAGCGACGTCCTCGGGACAGGGAGATTTTATAGCAATCAGCCCCAGCATTTT
CASSDVLGTGRFYSNQPQHF
>TRBJ2-7|.|TRBV29-1|.
TGCAGCGTAGGACAGCGCTCCTACGAGCAGTACTTC
CSVGQRSYEQYF
>TRBJ1-5|.|TRBV20-1|.
TGCAGTGCCCAGCGGGGGTGGGCCAATCAGCCCCAGCATTTT
CSAQRGWANQPQHF
>TRBJ2-4|.|TRBV7-2|.
TGTGCCAGCAGCTTAGCCTCCGGGTTCAAAAACATTCAGTACTTC
CASSLASGFKNIQYF
>TRBJ2-7|TRBD2|TRBV12-3/TRBV12-4|.
TGTGCCAGCAGTTTTGCGGGGGAGGGCGACGAGCAGTACTTC
CASSFAGEGDEQYF
>TRBJ2-7|.|TRBV6-2/TRBV6-3|many
TGTGCCAGCAGTTACTCTGGGCCTGTGGGAGTACGGAGCTACGAGCAGTACTTC
CASSYSGPVGVRSYEQYF
>TRBJ2-3|TRBD2|TRBV4-3|many
TGCGCCAGCAGCCAAGATCCGACTAGCGGGAGGATCCTGTATTTT
CASSQDPTSGRILYF
>TRBJ2-1|TRBD1|TRBV7-2|few
TGTGCCAGCAGCTTTTGGGGGGTGGTTGTGGGACCGGGACAGGGGGCGTATAATGAGCAGTTCTTC
CASSFWGVVVGPGQGAYNEQFF
>TRBJ2-2|.|TRBV4-3|many
TGCGCCAGCAGCCAAGGGACGGGAGCGAGAACCGGGGAGCTGTTTTTT
CASSQGTGARTGELFF
>TRBJ2-4|.|TRBV5-1|few
TGCGCCAGCAGCTTGGAAGATCCGGGGAAAAACATTCAGTACTTC
CASSLEDPGKNIQYF
>TRBJ2-1|TRBD2|TRBV5-1|many
TGCGCCAGCAGCTTGGCCGCTGGGTATCTAGCGGAGGAGCAGTTCTTC
CASSLAAGYLAEEQFF
>TRBJ1-2|.|TRBV30|.
TGTGCCTGGAGTAGTACAAACTATGGCTACACCTTC
CAWSSTNYGYTF
>TRBJ2-2|TRBD2|TRBV4-3|many
TGCGCCAGCAGCCAAGATGGGGGGACTAAGAACACCGGGGAGCTGTTTTTT
CASSQDGGTKNTGELFF